This T cell receptor (beta chain) was profiled in a study of blood T cell repertoires in COVID-19 (dated by TCRdb to 2018 to 2021). With regard to the full study: The collaborator samples originated in the United States, Italy and Spain and spanned the acute and convalescent phases of COVID-19. The prospective study material was composed of cDNA or gDNA derived from T cells, B-cell-depleted T cells, or PBMCs. A freely available public database, intended as a resource for researchers studying the immune response to SARS-CoV-2, is where the repertoires were released. Samples came from the ongoing ImmuneRACE study (first 160 participants) plus 1,254 subjects from 6 global collaborators. The sample metadata nearly always contained a de-identified subject ID, COVID-19 status, age in years and sex. The dataset comprised deeply sampled blood TCRbeta repertoires from subjects exposed to, actively infected with, or recovered from COVID-19. Where HLA class I and class II types were available, the types were taken from metadata supplied by the sample provider, not from assay-based typing.

The germline V gene encodes CDR1 SGHDN and CDR2 FVKESK. CDR3 length: 13 amino acids, cysteine to phenylalanine. Just CDR3 DNA is preserved here, 39 bases in frame from base 1. At the junction V is shortened by 6 bases and J by 7 bases, with 16 bases in between. Summary of the overall study and its limitations: The amount of clinical and demographic metadata varied by source and participant and was provided uncurated.

TCRbeta CDR3 regions were amplified from genomic DNA by means of the immunoSEQ Assay, a bias-controlled multiplex PCR. The authors' pipeline ran thus. The number of nucleated cells in each sample was estimated by amplification of reference gene primers within the assay. To quantify the absolute abundance of each unique TCRbeta CDR3 rearrangement, sequence reads were collapsed and filtered. For each sample, productive Simpson clonality was calculated as the square root of Simpson's diversity index across productive rearrangements. This immuneACCESS table, as held by TCRdb, lists in-frame sequences with V and J called but not all clones. Of the missing ones, under half trace to an unresolved V gene in checked studies; the others have no known cause. V, J and clone size are taken as reported in that table, and D and trimming were inferred from the DNA itself. The sample table lists 130,000 to 150,000 clones, 89% of them with a count of one. Roughly 1.5% of the sample comes from the top ten.

This clone turned up a few times. The target of this receptor is not known. Within one base of it there is no much larger clone, and no base qualities were kept. Collaborating institutions collected whole blood in K2EDTA tubes following their own protocols. For TCRbeta analysis, collaborators shipped samples as frozen whole blood, isolated PBMCs, or DNA extracted from either of those sample types. This sequence uses TRBV14 and TRBJ2-7; TRBD2 is perhaps the D gene, given 5 matching bases. The sequenced sample consisted of peripheral blood. This clonotype was obtained from a human donor in a cohort sampled during active COVID-19. Here is the DNA: TGTGCCAGCAGTCCTAGACTCAGAGGGGAGCAGTACTTC. The translation is CASSPRLRGEQYF.